The rows below give T cell receptor beta chains drawn from one sample of a study of OX40 agonist ivuxolimab in advanced cancers. The table came from immunoSEQ multiplex PCR; TCRdb's copy has only in-frame clones and leaves some out. This sample has tens of thousands of clones, with about 88% found just once. This material consisted of CD4+ or CD8+ T cells sorted from blood, taken in a trial of the OX40 agonist ivuxolimab. These receptor sequences come from an adult with an advanced solid tumor such as melanoma, head and neck, liver or kidney cancer. The CDR3 runs from the conserved cysteine through the conserved F or W. D genes are given only for firm matches. Rows may omit the clone size; those that give it use once, few, many or a size class.

V	D	size	J	CDR3	DNA
TRBV7-4	NA	NA	TRBJ2-1	CASSAVRDYNEQFF	TGTGCCAGCAGCGCGGTAAGGGACTACAATGAGCAGTTCTTC
TRBV19	TRBD2	NA	TRBJ2-3	CASSFGLATDTQYF	TGTGCCAGTAGTTTCGGACTAGCGACAGATACGCAGTATTTT
TRBV5-4	NA	NA	TRBJ2-2	CASSLTLGWTGELFF	TGTGCCAGCAGCTTGACTCTAGGTTGGACCGGGGAGCTGTTTTTT
TRBV7-9	NA	NA	TRBJ2-1	CASSPDAGAKFF	TGTGCCAGCAGCCCCGACGCAGGGGCGAAGTTCTTC
TRBV11-2	NA	NA	TRBJ1-3	CASSLVVSYSGNTIYF	TGTGCCAGCAGCTTAGTCGTCAGCTACTCTGGAAACACCATATATTTT
TRBV11-2	TRBD2	NA	TRBJ2-3	CASSISGGTDTQYF	TGTGCCAGCAGCATTAGCGGGGGCACAGATACGCAGTATTTT
TRBV19	NA	NA	TRBJ2-5	CASKAGQIHQTQYF	TGTGCCAGTAAAGCGGGACAGATTCACCAGACCCAGTACTTC
TRBV27	NA	NA	TRBJ2-1	CASSKQFF	TGTGCCAGCAGCAAGCAGTTCTTC
TRBV7-2	NA	NA	TRBJ1-2	CASTQQPPGYGYTF	TGTGCCAGCACCCAACAACCACCGGGCTATGGCTACACCTTC
TRBV5-8	NA	NA	TRBJ2-1	CASSFGTSTGSYNEQFF	TGTGCCAGCAGCTTTGGAACTTCGACAGGCTCCTACAATGAGCAGTTCTTC
TRBV28	TRBD1	NA	TRBJ2-3	CASSLGTGNTDTQYF	TGTGCCAGCAGTTTGGGGACAGGGAACACAGATACGCAGTATTTT
TRBV30	TRBD1	NA	TRBJ2-4	CAWSLDRAIAKNIQYF	TGTGCCTGGTCATTGGACAGGGCTATAGCCAAAAACATTCAGTACTTC
TRBV27	TRBD2	NA	TRBJ2-7	CASRPGRSIGTVSYEQYF	TGTGCCAGCAGACCCGGGAGGTCTATAGGGACGGTCTCCTACGAGCAGTACTTC
TRBV7-8	NA	NA	TRBJ2-7	CASSQESALERSEQYF	TGCGCCAGCAGCCAAGAATCGGCCCTCGAACGGTCTGAGCAGTACTTC
TRBV9	TRBD1	NA	TRBJ1-2	CASSASGTGGPYGYTF	TGTGCCAGCAGCGCATCCGGGACAGGGGGCCCCTATGGCTACACCTTC
TRBV29-1	NA	NA	TRBJ2-3	CSVDGTLSTDTQYF	TGCAGCGTTGACGGGACCCTTAGCACAGATACGCAGTATTTT
TRBV11-2	TRBD1	NA	TRBJ2-7	CASSSNRGRVGEQYF	TGTGCCAGCAGCTCGAACAGGGGGCGGGTGGGCGAGCAGTACTTC
TRBV6-6	NA	NA	TRBJ2-3	CASSGGASTDTQYF	TGTGCCAGCAGTGGGGGGGCTAGCACAGATACGCAGTATTTT
TRBV18	TRBD1	NA	TRBJ1-1	CASSPRGQGLEKTEAFF	TGTGCCAGCTCACCACGAGGACAGGGTCTAGAAAAAACTGAAGCTTTCTTT
TRBV10-3	NA	NA	TRBJ2-7	CAISALGARSSYEQYF	TGTGCCATCAGCGCCCTCGGGGCCAGGAGCTCCTACGAGCAGTACTTC
TRBV5-4	NA	NA	TRBJ2-7	CASSLARATGIVSYEQYF	TGTGCCAGCAGCTTGGCCAGGGCCACAGGGATTGTCTCCTACGAGCAGTACTTC
TRBV4-1	NA	NA	TRBJ2-5	CASSQGTTRQETQYF	TGCGCCAGCAGCCAAGGGACTACAAGACAAGAGACCCAGTACTTC
TRBV30	TRBD1	NA	TRBJ2-7	CAWSVGGTGGNEQYF	TGTGCCTGGAGTGTAGGGGGGACAGGGGGCAACGAGCAGTACTTC
TRBV14	NA	NA	TRBJ2-2	CASSLVDELFF	TGTGCCAGCAGCCTGGTGGACGAGCTGTTTTTT
TRBV14	NA	NA	TRBJ1-3	CASSRWTDLGNTIYF	TGTGCCAGCAGCCGCTGGACGGACCTTGGAAACACCATATATTTT
TRBV27	TRBD1	NA	TRBJ1-2	CASSSRQGLYGYTF	TGTGCCAGCAGTTCACGACAGGGGCTCTATGGCTACACCTTC
TRBV7-9	TRBD1	NA	TRBJ1-5	CASSRGQGTHQPQHF	TGTGCCAGCAGTCGGGGACAGGGGACACATCAGCCCCAGCATTTT
TRBV4-1	NA	once	TRBJ2-1	CASSQDMSSYNEQFF	TGCGCCAGCAGCCAAGACATGAGCTCCTACAATGAGCAGTTCTTC
TRBV11-2	NA	NA	TRBJ2-3	CASSLRPSTDTQYF	TGTGCCAGCAGCTTAAGACCTAGCACAGATACGCAGTATTTT
TRBV10-2	NA	NA	TRBJ1-1	CASSGDRIEPEAFF	TGCGCCAGCAGTGGTGACAGGATAGAGCCTGAAGCTTTCTTT
TRBV7-2	NA	NA	TRBJ1-1	CASSLRGGMNTEAFF	TGTGCCAGCAGCCTACGCGGAGGCATGAACACTGAAGCTTTCTTT
TRBV27	NA	NA	TRBJ1-3	CASSLSRRGRENTIYF	TGTGCCAGCAGTTTAAGCCGAAGGGGTAGGGAAAACACCATATATTTT
TRBV19	NA	NA	TRBJ2-1	CASSIGGPYVLFF	TGTGCCAGTAGTATAGGCGGGCCGTATGTCCTGTTCTTC
TRBV10-2	TRBD1	once	TRBJ2-7	CASSEQGQIFYEQYF	TGCGCCAGCAGTGAGCAGGGACAGATCTTCTACGAGCAGTACTTC
TRBV19	NA	once	TRBJ1-3	CASIAKPFSGNTIYF	TGTGCCAGTATCGCGAAGCCATTCTCTGGAAACACCATATATTTT
TRBV18	TRBD1	NA	TRBJ2-5	CASSPGQGLGETQYF	TGTGCCAGCTCACCCGGACAGGGTCTGGGGGAGACCCAGTACTTC
TRBV27	TRBD2	few	TRBJ2-1	CASSLFSWTSGSRAYNEQFF	TGTGCCAGCAGTTTATTCTCTTGGACTAGCGGGAGTCGTGCCTACAATGAGCAGTTCTTC
TRBV18	TRBD1	NA	TRBJ2-1	CASSQGQSSYNEQFF	TGTGCCAGCTCACAGGGACAGAGCTCCTACAATGAGCAGTTCTTC
TRBV19	NA	NA	TRBJ2-3	CASSPGGDTQYF	TGTGCCAGTAGCCCTGGGGGCGATACGCAGTATTTT
TRBV10-3	NA	NA	TRBJ1-1	CAIEDRLNTEAFF	TGTGCCATTGAGGACCGATTGAACACTGAAGCTTTCTTT
TRBV18	NA	NA	TRBJ2-5	CASSPGVGETQYF	TGTGCCAGCTCACCAGGGGTCGGGGAGACCCAGTACTTC
TRBV7-6	NA	NA	TRBJ2-1	CASSLGPRDEQFF	TGTGCCAGCAGCTTAGGGCCGAGGGATGAGCAGTTCTTC